This T cell receptor beta chain was captured by sequencing in a study of a mutant IDH1 vaccine in newly diagnosed glioma. Sequencing used immunoSEQ multiplex PCR; TCRdb keeps in-frame clones, though not all of them. The repertoire includes about 60,000 clones, 84% of them detected once, and 3.5% to 4.5% sits in the top ten. As regards this clone: Its antigen is currently unknown.

Time point given: week 11, during vaccination. Every vaccination contained 300 ug of the mutant IDH1 20-mer peptide and was paired with topical imiquimod. The sequencing here drew on PBMCs, taken from a glioma patient whose treatment included an IDH1 peptide vaccine. The receptor comes from a man aged 25 to 40 with glioma.

This CDR3 reads CASSHVNTDTQYF. CDR3 nucleotide sequence: TGTGCCAGTAGCCACGTAAACACAGATACGCAGTATTTT. The V gene is TRBV19, the J gene TRBJ2-3; D not resolved. V lost 6 bases, J lost 2 bases, and 9 bases lay in between. Germline V gene lookup returns CDR1 LNHDA and CDR2 SQIVND (reference sequence). CDR3 length: 13 residues.